This TCR beta chain was sequenced during a study of blood T cell repertoires in COVID-19. The assay was immunoSEQ multiplex PCR, and TCRdb's table has in-frame clones only and misses some. The profile shows about 60,000 clones, around 80% of them singletons. Sequenced sample: peripheral blood. The origin of this receptor is a man aged 60 to 69 with acute or convalescent COVID-19.

The CDR3 protein is CASSYGAGANQPQHF. The CDR3 DNA reads as TGTGCCAGCAGTTACGGGGCAGGGGCAAATCAGCCCCAGCATTTT. The chain couples TRBV6-5 to TRBJ1-5, with D perhaps matching TRBD1 (6 bases). This CDR3 is 15 amino acids long. V lost 2 bases and J 4 bases, leaving 12 bases between the germline ends. Germline CDR1 is MNHEY and CDR2 is SVGAGI.